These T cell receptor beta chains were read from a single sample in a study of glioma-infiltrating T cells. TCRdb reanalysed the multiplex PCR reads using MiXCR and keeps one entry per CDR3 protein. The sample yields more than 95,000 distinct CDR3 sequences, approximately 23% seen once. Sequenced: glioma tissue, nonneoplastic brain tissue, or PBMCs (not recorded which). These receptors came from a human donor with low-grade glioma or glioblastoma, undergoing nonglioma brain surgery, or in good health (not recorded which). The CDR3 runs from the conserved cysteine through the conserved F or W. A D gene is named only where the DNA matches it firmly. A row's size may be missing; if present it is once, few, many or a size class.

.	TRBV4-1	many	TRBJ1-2	CASSQADRSNYGYTF	TGCGCCAGCAGCCAAGCCGACAGGAGTAACTATGGCTACACCTTC
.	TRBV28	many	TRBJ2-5	CASSQFRVQETQYF	TGTGCCAGCAGCCAATTCAGGGTCCAAGAGACCCAGTACTTC
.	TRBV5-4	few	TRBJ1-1	CASSLTGKGTEAFF	TGTGCCAGCAGCTTGACGGGAAAAGGCACTGAAGCTTTCTTT
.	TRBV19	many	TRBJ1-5	CASSSRTGNQPQHF	TGTGCCAGTAGTTCTAGGACAGGCAATCAGCCCCAGCATTTT
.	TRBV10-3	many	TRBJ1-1	CAIARPNTEAFF	TGTGCCATCGCGCGACCGAACACTGAAGCTTTCTTT
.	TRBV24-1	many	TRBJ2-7	CATTPRYF	TGTGCCACCACCCCCAGGTACTTC
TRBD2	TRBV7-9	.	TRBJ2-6	CASRWGGERSGANVLTF	TGTGCCAGCCGCTGGGGAGGGGAGCGCTCTGGGGCCAACGTCCTGACTTTC
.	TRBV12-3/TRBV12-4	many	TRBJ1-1	CASSWEGIVWTEAFF	TGTGCCAGCAGTTGGGAGGGGATAGTATGGACTGAAGCTTTCTTT
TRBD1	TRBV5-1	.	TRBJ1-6	CASPPTTGTGVNSPLHF	TGCGCCAGCCCCCCCACAACCGGGACAGGGGTTAATTCACCCCTCCACTTT
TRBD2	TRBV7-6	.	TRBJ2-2	CASISGRVAGVTGELFF	TGTGCCAGCATCTCCGGGCGGGTCGCGGGAGTAACCGGGGAGCTGTTTTTT
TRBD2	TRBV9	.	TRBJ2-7	CASSVREGPEEQYF	TGTGCCAGCAGCGTGAGGGAGGGCCCCGAAGAGCAGTACTTC
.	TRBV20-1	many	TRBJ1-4	CSARDPRGSEKLFF	TGCAGTGCTAGAGATCCACGAGGGAGCGAAAAACTGTTTTTT
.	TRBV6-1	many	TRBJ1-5	CASSSRGGQPQHF	TGTGCCAGCAGCTCCCGGGGAGGGCAGCCCCAGCATTTT
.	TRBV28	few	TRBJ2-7	CASSLSLTGSYEQYF	TGTGCCAGCAGTTTGAGCCTTACAGGGTCCTACGAGCAGTACTTC
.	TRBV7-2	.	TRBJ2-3	CASSLGVAGTDTQYF	TGTGCCAGCAGCTTAGGAGTAGCGGGCACAGATACGCAGTATTTT
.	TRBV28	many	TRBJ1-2	CASSTGYVGGYTF	TGTGCCAGCAGTACAGGGTATGTGGGTGGCTACACCTTC
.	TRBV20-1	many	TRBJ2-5	CSAESGNPETQYF	TGCAGTGCTGAGTCAGGGAATCCGGAGACCCAGTACTTC
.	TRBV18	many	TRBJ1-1	CASSRGNTEAFF	TGTGCCAGCAGTCGGGGGAACACTGAAGCTTTCTTT